The present TCR beta chain was sequenced within a study of technical replicates of blood from a handful of donors. Profiled with immunoSEQ multiplex PCR; TCRdb holds only in-frame clones, not every one. Seen here are tens of thousands of clones, around 96% observed once, and the top ten hold approximately 0.26%. Trimming stripped 3 bases from V and 6 bases from J, with 31 bases between. The germline V gene has CDR1 SGDLS and CDR2 YYNGEE. This CDR3 comprises 19 residues. The V call is TRBV9, the J call TRBJ2-7, with a tentative D call TRBD1 (6 bases). The sequence was collected from a human donor in good health. The source material was T cells isolated from PBMCs. Here the CDR3 DNA reads TGTGCCAGCAGCGGACCCCTCAGGGGCCCCACTAGGTCCACCGGCGAGCAGTACTTC. Its protein product is CASSGPLRGPTRSTGEQYF.